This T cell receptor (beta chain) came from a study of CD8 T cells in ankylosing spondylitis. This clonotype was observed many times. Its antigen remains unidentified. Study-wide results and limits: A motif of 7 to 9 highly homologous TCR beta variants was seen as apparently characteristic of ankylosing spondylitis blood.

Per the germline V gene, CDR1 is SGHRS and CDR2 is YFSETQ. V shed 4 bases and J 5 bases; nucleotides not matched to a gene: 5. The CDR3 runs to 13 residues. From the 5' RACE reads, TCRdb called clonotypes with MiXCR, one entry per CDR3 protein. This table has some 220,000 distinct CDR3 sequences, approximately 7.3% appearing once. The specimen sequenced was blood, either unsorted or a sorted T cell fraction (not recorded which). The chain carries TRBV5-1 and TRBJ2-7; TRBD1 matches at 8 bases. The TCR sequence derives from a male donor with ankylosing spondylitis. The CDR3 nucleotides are TGCGCCAGCAGCGGCAGGGGGCGGAACGAGCAGTACTTC. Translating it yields CASSGRGRNEQYF.